The source of this T cell receptor beta chain is a study of beta chain features in type 1 diabetes. cDNA synthesis used the whole RNA isolate, giving expressed TCRB sequences. Clones were sequenced by immunoSEQ multiplex PCR, and TCRdb holds only the in-frame ones, with some missing. The table has 140,000 to 150,000 clones, around 51% seen once; the top ten hold under 0.5%. Whole-study results and caveats: For Type 1 diabetes patients, all four CD4+ subsets carried TCRB CDR3s that were moderately but significantly shorter.

Concerning this clone: The antigen remains undetermined.

The source material was Tregs from blood. The receptor was isolated from a man aged 18 to 29 in good health.

This chain's CDR3 is CASSLRPAGFADEKLFF. CDR3 DNA: TGTGCCAGCAGCCTAAGGCCCGCAGGGTTTGCGGATGAAAAACTGTTTTTT. This rearrangement joins TRBV7-9 to TRBJ1-4; a weak D match, TRBD1 (5 bases). This CDR3 contains 17 residues. Trimming took 5 bases from V and 6 from J, leaving 22 bases between them. Per the germline V gene, CDR1 is SEHNR and CDR2 is FQNEAQ (reference sequence).